This TCR beta chain was observed in a study of T cell responses to AZD1222 COVID-19 vaccine. This CDR3 spans 14 amino acids. Germline assignment: CDR1 MNHEY and CDR2 SVGAGI. V shed 0 bases and J shed 5 bases, with 10 bases lying between them. Profiling relied on immunoSEQ multiplex PCR, and the TCRdb table lists in-frame clones only, not all of them. The profile shows 120,000 to 150,000 clones, roughly nine tenths of them singletons. This clonotype originated in an adult who received the AZD1222 COVID-19 vaccine. The input for sequencing was peripheral blood, taken 28 days after the second AZD1222 dose. J is TRBJ1-1 and V is TRBV6-5; no clear D gene. DNA of the CDR3: TGTGCCAGCAGTTACTCAGTCCGGAGGACTGAAGCTTTCTTT. It yields the protein CASSYSVRRTEAFF.